These T cell receptor beta chains were read from a single sample in a study of T cells in Graves' hyperthyroidism and ophthalmopathy. TCRdb re-called the multiplex PCR reads with MiXCR, one entry per CDR3 protein. There are hundreds of thousands of distinct CDR3 sequences in the sample; 14% occur only once, and roughly 10% lies in the top ten. The sequencing sample was made of blood. Source of these receptors: a woman aged 18-35 years with Graves' hyperthyroidism. The CDR3 runs from the conserved cysteine through the conserved F or W. A D gene is named only where the DNA matches it firmly. Clone size, where shown, is once, few, many, or a class for clones that have expanded.

V	D	size	J	CDR3	DNA
TRBV7-9	NA	many	TRBJ1-3	CASVDTGTGNTIYF	TGTGCCAGCGTCGATACAGGGACTGGAAACACCATATATTTT
TRBV5-1	NA	many	TRBJ2-1	CASSLLRGGEQFF	TGCGCCAGCAGCCTACTACGAGGGGGTGAGCAGTTCTTC
TRBV6-6	NA	many	TRBJ2-1	CASSYSRRGLGNEQFF	TGTGCCAGCAGTTACTCGAGGAGGGGGCTAGGCAATGAGCAGTTCTTC
TRBV2	NA	NA	TRBJ2-2	CASRGESKTGELFF	TGTGCCAGCAGAGGGGAGTCGAAAACCGGGGAGCTGTTTTTT
TRBV28	TRBD1	few	TRBJ2-2	CASSSTGGSGTGELFF	TGTGCCAGCAGTTCGACAGGGGGCTCTGGCACCGGGGAGCTGTTTTTT
TRBV6-1	TRBD1	few	TRBJ2-2	CASRRDSLNTGELFF	TGTGCCAGCAGGAGGGACAGCCTCAACACCGGGGAGCTGTTTTTT
TRBV6-1	NA	many	TRBJ2-2	CASSSPSDTGELFF	TGTGCCAGCAGTTCCCCCTCGGACACCGGGGAGCTGTTTTTT
TRBV20-1	NA	many	TRBJ1-2	CSGGGIEGTF	TGCAGTGGAGGTGGGATAGAGGGCACCTTC
TRBV7-9	NA	few	TRBJ2-2	CASSFPVGSGTGELFF	TGTGCCAGCAGCTTCCCGGTAGGGTCCGGCACCGGGGAGCTGTTTTTT
TRBV2	TRBD2	many	TRBJ2-5	CASSEVTSGSSAQYF	TGTGCCAGCAGTGAAGTGACTAGCGGGAGTAGCGCCCAGTACTTC
TRBV11-2	NA	many	TRBJ1-2	CASSPERTVYGYTF	TGTGCCAGCAGCCCCGAAAGGACGGTTTATGGCTACACCTTC
TRBV9	NA	few	TRBJ1-5	CASSAVGDNQPQHF	TGTGCCAGCAGCGCGGTGGGGGACAATCAGCCCCAGCATTTT
TRBV3-1	NA	many	TRBJ2-2	CASSQVLGTGELFF	TGTGCCAGCAGCCAAGTACTCGGGACCGGGGAGCTGTTTTTT
TRBV29-1	NA	NA	TRBJ2-6	CSVERLSSGANVLTF	TGCAGCGTTGAAAGACTTAGCTCTGGGGCCAACGTCCTGACTTTC
TRBV29-1	NA	NA	TRBJ1-2	CSVGSSIYGYTF	TGCAGCGTTGGCAGTTCCATCTATGGCTACACCTTC
TRBV15	NA	NA	TRBJ2-7	CATSSRTGSYEQYF	TGTGCCACCAGCAGTCGGACGGGATCCTACGAGCAGTACTTC
TRBV7-8	NA	many	TRBJ1-1	CASSPARRLNTEAFF	TGTGCCAGCAGCCCTGCCAGGAGACTGAACACTGAAGCTTTCTTT
TRBV6-5	NA	many	TRBJ2-5	CASSYDLLGAQETQYF	TGTGCCAGCAGTTACGACCTACTAGGCGCACAAGAGACCCAGTACTTC
TRBV29-1	NA	many	TRBJ1-1	CSVEEWGTYTEAFF	TGCAGCGTTGAAGAGTGGGGCACCTACACTGAAGCTTTCTTT
TRBV12-3/TRBV12-4	TRBD2	many	TRBJ2-1	CASSRTSGKGLGEQFF	TGTGCCAGCAGTCGGACTAGCGGGAAAGGGTTGGGTGAGCAGTTCTTC
TRBV7-8	TRBD2	many	TRBJ2-1	CASSLYPWTSARGGEQFF	TGTGCCAGCAGCTTATACCCGTGGACTAGCGCACGGGGGGGTGAGCAGTTCTTC
TRBV13	TRBD1	many	TRBJ2-7	CASSHRGTSYEQYF	TGTGCCAGCAGCCACAGGGGAACCTCCTACGAGCAGTACTTC